This T cell receptor beta chain emerged from a study of human T cells and chemical hapten exposure. Whole-study findings and limits: Each of the donors had alopecia, so their immune responses may not resemble those of healthy people.

There are a few counts of this clonotype. Its antigen is unknown. Via MiXCR, TCRdb re-called the RACE reads, giving one row per CDR3 protein. The table records approximately 350,000 distinct CDR3 sequences, under 6.5% of them present only once. CDR3 length: 14 residues. Germline CDR1 and CDR2: SNHLY and FYNNEI. Trimming removed 1 base at V and 4 bases at J, with 10 bases between. Time point denoted: patch test 2, 6 weeks after DPC sensitization. Treatment denoted: therapeutic diphenylcyclopropenone sensitization with weekly scalp DPC. The source of this sequence is a woman aged 18-29 years with alopecia areata. Some clones in this sample may be carry-over from other donors' samples. The specimen was whole blood, collected in connection with sensitization to the hapten diphenylcyclopropenone (DPC). The J gene is TRBJ1-2, the V gene TRBV2; possibly TRBD1 for D (5 bases). CDR3 protein: CASSEGGDLYGYTF. The CDR3 DNA reads TGTGCCAGCAGTGAAGGAGGGGATCTCTATGGCTACACCTTC.